This TCR beta chain was identified in a study of blood T cells in healthy people across ages. A sample-barcoded 5' primer and a J-beta primer mix were used in a second PCR of roughly 6 to 11 cycles. TCRdb passed the 5' RACE reads through MiXCR, listing each CDR3 protein once. Of some 1.5 million distinct CDR3 sequences listed, 35% to 45% are singletons. Caucasian individuals from Russia who were healthy and aged roughly 6 to 100 acted as donors. Every donor contributed roughly 10 milliliters of peripheral blood by blood draw. Input material: blood. The receptor's source is a woman aged 18-29 years in good health.

The CDR3 bases are TGCGCCAGCAGGCGTCCGGGACAGGGAGTGCGAGCTTTCTTT. Protein product: CASRRPGQGVRAFF. The chain is built from TRBV4-1 and TRBJ1-1; 9 bases agree with TRBD1. Germline CDR1 reads MGHRA; CDR2 reads YSYEKL. V lost 6 bases to trimming and J lost 10 bases; unmatched junction nucleotides: 12. The CDR3 totals 14 residues.